The 5 T cell receptor beta chains presented below share a single source sample, sequenced in a study of OX40 agonist ivuxolimab in advanced cancers. Libraries were prepared by immunoSEQ multiplex PCR; TCRdb keeps only in-frame clonotypes and omits some of them. The sample has 35,000 to 40,000 clones, around 82% seen once. The specimen was CD4+ or CD8+ T cells sorted from blood, collected in a trial of the OX40 agonist ivuxolimab. The receptors here all came from an adult with an advanced solid tumor such as melanoma, head and neck, liver or kidney cancer.

This chain uses TRBV7-9 with TRBJ1-5; tentatively, D is TRBD1 (6 bases). The CDR3 is 14 residues long. Trimming left V 6 bases short and J 9 bases short, with 18 bases between. Germline CDR1 is SEHNR and CDR2 is FQNEAQ (reference sequence). The CDR3 is CASSTSRGPGPQHF. DNA for the CDR3: TGTGCCAGCAGTACATCCAGGGGTCCCGGGCCCCAGCATTTT.

The V call is TRBV9, the J call TRBJ2-5; perhaps D is TRBD1 or TRBD2 (5 bases each). CDR3 length: 13 amino acids. Trimming stripped 3 bases from V and 2 bases from J, with 8 bases between. Looked up from germline, CDR1 is SGDLS and CDR2 is YYNGEE. CDR3 sequence reads: CASSAGAQETQYF. CDR3 DNA sequence: TGTGCCAGCAGCGCCGGGGCTCAAGAGACCCAGTACTTC.

V and J are TRBV7-3 and TRBJ1-2; D remains unclear. Germline loops: CDR1 SGHTA, CDR2 FQGTGA. Trimming left V 3 bases short and J 5 bases short, with 13 bases between. This CDR3 has 14 amino acids. CDR3 coding DNA: TGTGCCAGCAGCTTGACACCTGAGGGATATGGCTACACCTTC. Translating gives CASSLTPEGYGYTF.

This chain joins TRBV18 and TRBJ2-5; D gene unclear. The CDR3 runs 12 residues. V was shortened by 2 bases and J by 4 bases, with 5 bases between the two germline ends. Germline assignment: CDR1 KGHSH and CDR2 LQKENI. The CDR3 spells CASSPLGETQYF. As DNA, the CDR3 is TGTGCCAGCTCACCATTGGGAGAGACCCAGTACTTC.

The V call is TRBV15, the J call TRBJ1-1; D uncertain. The ends were cut back, 4 bases at V and 3 bases at J, with 6 bases in the middle. Germline V gene lookup returns CDR1 LNHNV and CDR2 YYDKDF (reference sequence). The CDR3 extends over 12 amino acids. CDR3 sequence: CATSMRDTEAFF. CDR3 DNA: TGTGCCACCAGCATGAGAGACACTGAAGCTTTCTTT. Using reference TRBV15 and TRBJ1-1 for the parts outside the CDR3, the full variable domain is DAMVIQNPRYQVTQFGKPVTLSCSQTLNHNVMYWYQQKSSQAPKLLFHYYDKDFNNEADTPDNFQSRRPNTSFCFLDIRSPGLGDTAMYLCATSMRDTEAFFGQGTRLTVV.